Each of the 29 T cell receptor beta chains below was sequenced from the same sample in a study of long-term antiretroviral therapy in people with HIV. At survey level, the immunoSEQ assay was run in its v3.0 version. TCRdb keeps only in-frame clones here, not all; method: immunoSEQ multiplex PCR. The sample lists 30,000 to 40,000 clones, roughly 80% occurring once. The sample here was unsorted PBMCs, taken 2 years after starting antiretroviral therapy. The receptors derive from a woman in her forties or fifties with HIV.

V gene TRBV9 combines with J gene TRBJ2-6; TRBD1 matches 8 bases. The V gene end was trimmed by 7 bases and the J gene end by 4 bases; junction bases not matched to a gene: 13. The CDR3 extends over 17 amino acids. Germline V gene lookup returns CDR1 SGDLS and CDR2 YYNGEE. For the CDR3, the DNA is TGTGCCAGCGGAACAGGGGGAACCCTTGGAGGGGCCAACGTCCTGACTTTC. Translating it yields CASGTGGTLGGANVLTF.

This clone occurred once. The chain uses TRBV6-5 and TRBJ1-3; D gene ambiguous. This CDR3 spans 14 amino acids. Germline V gene lookup returns CDR1 MNHEY and CDR2 SVGAGI. The V and J ends lost 6 bases and 5 bases respectively, with 14 bases between them. CDR3 amino acids: CASRPPGARNTIYF. In nucleotides, the CDR3 is TGTGCCAGCAGGCCCCCGGGAGCGAGAAACACCATATATTTT.

V is TRBV5-5 and J is TRBJ2-2; TRBD2 matches 10 bases. The germline V gene has CDR1 SGHKS and CDR2 YYEKEE (reference sequence). This CDR3 has 17 residues. J gave up 5 bases and V 4 bases, and 11 bases lay outside the gene matches. The CDR3 DNA is TGTGCCAGCAGCCCGTGGGTAGCGGGGGGTCGGACCGGGGAGCTGTTTTTT. Its translation: CASSPWVAGGRTGELFF.

The chain is built from TRBV6-4 and TRBJ1-4; 11 bases are shared with TRBD1. In germline, CDR1 is MRHNA, CDR2 SNTAGT. V shed 6 bases, J shed 5 bases, and the junction held 2 bases outside the gene matches. The CDR3 extends over 14 amino acids. CDR3: CASSGTGGNEKLFF. The CDR3 nucleotides read TGTGCCAGCAGCGGGACAGGGGGGAATGAAAAACTGTTTTTT.

V and J are TRBV10-3 and TRBJ2-3, with 10 nucleotides matching TRBD2. The CDR3 has 14 amino acids. The germline V gene encodes CDR1 ENHRY and CDR2 SYGVKD. Germline trimming cut 6 bases from V and 5 bases from J; bases unmatched to any gene: 5. DNA for the CDR3: TGTGCCATCAGCACTAGCGGGGAGGTAGATACGCAGTATTTT. It translates to CAISTSGEVDTQYF.

The chain carries TRBV6-5 and TRBJ2-7; D is perhaps TRBD2 (5 bases). The germline V gene has CDR1 MNHEY and CDR2 SVGAGI. Trimming stripped 6 bases from V and 2 bases from J, with 17 bases between. The CDR3 spans 15 residues. This chain's CDR3 is CASRTDYQTTYEQYF. Written as DNA, the CDR3 is TGTGCCAGCAGAACCGACTACCAGACAACCTACGAGCAGTACTTC.

This chain joins TRBV6-5 and TRBJ1-5, with D uncertain. Trimming removed 6 bases at V and 1 base at J, with 13 bases between. Per germline, CDR1 MNHEY and CDR2 SVGAGI. This CDR3 comprises 15 residues. The CDR3 spells CASSYGRESNQPQHF. CDR3 coding DNA: TGTGCCAGCAGCTACGGGAGGGAGAGCAATCAGCCCCAGCATTTT.

The rearrangement uses TRBV23-1 and TRBJ1-5; tentatively, D is TRBD1 (6 bases). TRBV23-1 is filed as an ORF, its function uncertain. V was pared by 3 bases and J by 3 bases, with 18 bases between. This CDR3 is 17 amino acids long. The CDR3 DNA reads as TGCGCCAGCAGTCACAGGACAGTAGGCCCCCTCAATCAGCCCCAGCATTTT. Protein product: CASSHRTVGPLNQPQHF.

The chain has TRBV7-2 and TRBJ2-7, with 13 positions matching TRBD2. This CDR3 region has 14 residues. With V trimmed by 5 bases and J by 6 bases, 4 bases remained unmatched. The germline V gene encodes CDR1 SGHTA and CDR2 FQGNSA. CDR3 amino acids: CASSLGTSGAEQYV. Written as DNA, the CDR3 is TGTGCCAGCAGCCTCGGGACTAGCGGGGCCGAGCAGTACGTC.

This clone was observed once. Written as DNA, the CDR3 is TGCGCCAGCAGTATTCCGGGGCCCACCGGGGAGCTGTTTTTT. Its protein is CASSIPGPTGELFF. The chain recombines TRBV5-1 with TRBJ2-2, with D possibly called TRBD1 or TRBD2 (5 bases each). The CDR3 totals 14 residues. V was cut by 5 bases and J by 4 bases, with 12 bases left in between. The germline gives CDR1 SGHRS, CDR2 YFSETQ.

In its sample, this clone was seen a few times. The chain joins TRBV7-9 to TRBJ1-2; D gene ambiguous. The V gene lost 0 bases and the J gene lost 7 bases, with 6 bases spanning the gap. This CDR3 region has 12 residues. Germline CDR1 SEHNR, CDR2 FQNEAQ (reference sequence). The CDR3 here is CASSLAGSGYTF. CDR3 DNA sequence: TGTGCCAGCAGCTTAGCGGGGTCTGGCTACACCTTC.

This rearrangement joins TRBV2 to TRBJ1-4; 7 nucleotides agree with TRBD1. This CDR3 has 17 residues. Trimming removed 2 bases from V and 2 bases from J; junction bases left unmatched: 8. Germline-derived CDR1 and CDR2 are SNHLY and FYNNEI. The CDR3 loop reads CASSETGDRATNEKLFF. The CDR3 bases are TGTGCCAGCAGTGAAACCGGAGACAGGGCCACTAATGAAAAACTGTTTTTT.

This clone has a handful of counts. The rearrangement links TRBV2 to TRBJ1-2, with D possibly matching TRBD1 (5 bases). The CDR3 totals 13 residues. V was shortened by 2 bases and J by 5 bases, with 9 bases between the two germline ends. Germline CDR1 and CDR2: SNHLY and FYNNEI. The CDR3 nucleotides read TGTGCCAGCAGTGAACAGGGAGTTTATGGCTACACCTTC. It translates to CASSEQGVYGYTF.

The rearrangement uses TRBV7-9 and TRBJ2-2; D uncertain. The CDR3 has 12 amino acids. The germline V gene encodes CDR1 SEHNR and CDR2 FQNEAQ (reference sequence). V was shortened by 5 bases and J by 5 bases, with 6 bases between the two germline ends. The CDR3 coding sequence is TGTGCCAGCAGCCCATTTACCGGGGAGCTGTTTTTT. Translating it yields CASSPFTGELFF.

The V call is TRBV2, the J call TRBJ2-3; D possibly corresponds to TRBD2 (6 bases). CDR1 is SNHLY, CDR2 FYNNEI, per germline. The CDR3 runs 13 residues. V shed 5 bases and J shed 6 bases, with 12 bases lying between them. The CDR3, as DNA: TGTGCCAGCAGTAGGGGACTTCCGGATACGCAGTATTTT. This gives the protein CASSRGLPDTQYF. The full variable domain, in which reference TRBV2 and TRBJ2-3 provide the parts outside the CDR3, is EPEVTQTPSHQVTQMGQEVILRCVPISNHLYFYWYRQILGQKVEFLVSFYNNEISEKSEIFDDQFSVERPDGSNFTLKIRSTKLEDSAMYFCASSRGLPDTQYFGPGTRLTVL.

CDR3 DNA: TGTGCCAGCAGCGTAGACGGCTTCGGCGAGCAGTACTTC. Residues: CASSVDGFGEQYF. This chain connects TRBV9 to TRBJ2-7; D unresolved. There are 13 residues in the CDR3. CDR1 and CDR2 from the germline V gene are SGDLS and YYNGEE. The V end was cut by 0 bases, the J end by 6 bases, with 10 bases between. Together with reference TRBV9 and TRBJ2-7, the CDR3 gives the full variable domain: DSGVTQTPKHLITATGQRVTLRCSPRSGDLSVYWYQQSLDQGLQFLIQYYNGEERAKGNILERFSAQQFPDLHSELNLSSLELGDSALYFCASSVDGFGEQYFGPGTRLTVT.

This clone was counted a few times. The chain combines TRBV7-9 with TRBJ2-7; 7 bases map to TRBD2. The CDR3 is made up of 15 amino acids. V lost 5 bases to trimming and J lost 2 bases; unmatched junction nucleotides: 9. Germline assignment: CDR1 SEHNR and CDR2 FQNEAQ (reference sequence). CDR3 nucleotide sequence: TGTGCCAGCAGCCCCCGACTAGCCGAGGCCTACGAGCAGTACGTC. Protein sequence: CASSPRLAEAYEQYV.

This chain connects TRBV9 to TRBJ1-2, with 7 positions matching TRBD1. The CDR3 is 17 amino acids. J was trimmed by 2 bases and V by 0 bases; bases with no gene match: 10. Germline assignment: CDR1 SGDLS and CDR2 YYNGEE. CDR3 nucleotides: TGTGCCAGCAGCGTAGTACCCCCGGGACAGATGAACTATGGCTACACCTTC. Translated: CASSVVPPGQMNYGYTF.

V gene TRBV29-1 combines with J gene TRBJ1-2; D is ambiguous. This CDR3 has 13 residues. V lost 3 bases to trimming and J lost 0 bases, with 8 bases between them. The germline V gene encodes CDR1 SQVTM and CDR2 ANQGSEA. This CDR3 reads CSVEWGANYGYTF. The CDR3 DNA sequence: TGCAGCGTTGAGTGGGGAGCTAACTATGGCTACACCTTC.

This chain links TRBV29-1 with TRBJ2-7, with D perhaps TRBD1 or TRBD2 (7 bases each). CDR3 length: 12 amino acids. The V end was cut by 4 bases, the J end by 6 bases, with 13 bases between. Looked up from germline, CDR1 is SQVTM and CDR2 is ANQGSEA. The CDR3 bases are TGCAGCGTTGGGCAGGGGGGGGTCGAGCAGTACTTC. Amino acids: CSVGQGGVEQYF.

In its sample, this clone was seen a few times. V usage is TRBV4-2 and J usage is TRBJ1-1; D gene ambiguous. The germline V gene encodes CDR1 LGHNA and CDR2 YNFKEQ. The CDR3 loop spans 11 amino acids. The V gene lost 5 bases and the J gene lost 11 bases, with 12 bases spanning the gap. CDR3 in DNA: TGTGCCAGCAGCGCCGGTCAGGAGGCTTTCTTT. It translates to CASSAGQEAFF.

V gene TRBV6-5 combines with J gene TRBJ1-2; no clear D gene. With 6 bases removed from V and 3 bases from J, the gap between germline ends came to 11 bases. CDR1 and CDR2 (germline): MNHEY, SVGAGI. The length of the CDR3 is 13 residues. CDR3 in DNA: TGTGCCAGCAGGCCCGACATGTACTATGGCTACACCTTC. It encodes CASRPDMYYGYTF.

The chain couples TRBV5-1 to TRBJ1-6; D unclear. V gave up 0 bases and J gave up 6 bases, with 7 bases separating them. CDR1 is SGHRS, CDR2 YFSETQ, per germline. CDR3 length: 14 amino acids. CDR3 sequence reads: CASSLEAVNSPLHF. The CDR3, as DNA: TGCGCCAGCAGCTTGGAGGCAGTTAATTCACCCCTCCACTTT.

The chain carries TRBV6-5 and TRBJ2-5; 8 bases map to TRBD2. CDR1 is MNHEY and CDR2 is SVGAGI in the germline V gene. Trimming at V came to 2 bases and at J to 1 base, leaving 0 bases not matched to a gene. The CDR3 has 14 amino acids. CDR3 coding DNA: TGTGCCAGCAGTTACACTAGCGGCCAAGAGACCCAGTACTTC. Its protein is CASSYTSGQETQYF.

The chain couples TRBV9 to TRBJ2-1; 7 bases line up with TRBD1. Germline CDR1 is SGDLS and CDR2 is YYNGEE. The V segment lost 0 bases and the J segment 9 bases; nucleotides outside the gene matches: 9. This CDR3 has 15 amino acids. CDR3 region: CASSVGGGALGEQFF. DNA of the CDR3: TGTGCCAGCAGCGTAGGAGGGGGCGCATTGGGTGAGCAGTTCTTC.

This clone has a single count. This chain uses TRBV2 with TRBJ2-2; tentative D call: TRBD1 (5 bases). There are 15 residues in the CDR3. Germline V CDR1 and CDR2: SNHLY, FYNNEI. Trimming removed 5 bases at V and 0 bases at J, with 10 bases between. CDR3 amino acids: CASSFRAANTGELFF. The CDR3 coding sequence is TGTGCCAGCAGTTTCAGGGCCGCGAACACCGGGGAGCTGTTTTTT.

This clone has a single count. The V gene is TRBV5-5, the J gene TRBJ2-5; 14 bases match TRBD2. The CDR3 loop spans 17 amino acids. CDR1 is SGHKS and CDR2 is YYEKEE in the germline V gene (reference sequence). J was trimmed by 4 bases and V by 4 bases; bases with no gene match: 9. The chain's CDR3 is CASSAGTSGGRGETQYF. As DNA, the CDR3 is TGTGCCAGCAGCGCCGGGACTAGCGGGGGACGGGGAGAGACCCAGTACTTC.

This clone was seen a handful of times. This chain connects TRBV2 to TRBJ1-5; possible D gene TRBD1, 6 bases. The CDR3 runs 15 residues. V lost 6 bases and J lost 3, with 15 bases in between. Germline loops: CDR1 SNHLY, CDR2 FYNNEI. The CDR3 reads CASSAEDRFNQPQHF. The DNA for the CDR3 is TGTGCCAGCAGCGCCGAAGACAGGTTCAATCAGCCCCAGCATTTT.

DNA of the CDR3: TGTGCCAGCAGTGATCTTCTAGACTGGGGTTACAATGAGCAGTTCTTC. This sequence encodes CASSDLLDWGYNEQFF. The J gene is TRBJ2-1, the V gene TRBV2, with D unclear. The CDR3 loop spans 16 amino acids. Germline assignment: CDR1 SNHLY and CDR2 FYNNEI. V was shortened by 3 bases and J by 4 bases, with 16 bases between the two germline ends. Full variable domain (remainder filled in from reference TRBV2 and TRBJ2-1): EPEVTQTPSHQVTQMGQEVILRCVPISNHLYFYWYRQILGQKVEFLVSFYNNEISEKSEIFDDQFSVERPDGSNFTLKIRSTKLEDSAMYFCASSDLLDWGYNEQFFGPGTRLTVL.